Listed below are T cell receptor beta chains from one sample, sequenced in a study of shared clonotypes between healthy human individuals. Sequencing used immunoSEQ multiplex PCR; TCRdb keeps in-frame clones, though not all of them. The sample lists 2 million to 2.5 million clones; 90% to 97% were seen once. The specimen was naive CD4+ T cells sorted from blood. These receptors were obtained from a man younger than 35 in good health. CDR3s include the opening cysteine and the closing phenylalanine or tryptophan. The D gene is left open where the match is weak. The size field is filled for only some rows; it gives once, few, many or a size class.

abundance	v_gene	d_gene	j_gene	CDR3nt	CDR3aa
-	TRBV7-6	-	TRBJ2-1	TGTGCCAGCAGCTTAAGGGGTGGGGCTAGCAGAAACAATGAGCAGTTCTTC	CASSLRGGASRNNEQFF
-	TRBV6-5	TRBD1	TRBJ2-7	TGTGCCAGCACCCCCCCCGGGACAGGGGGCTACGAGCAGTACTTC	CASTPPGTGGYEQYF
-	TRBV30	TRBD1	TRBJ1-2	TGTGCCTGGAGTGTTGGGGGACAGGGGTTTGAGGGCTACACCTTC	CAWSVGGQGFEGYTF
-	TRBV28	-	TRBJ1-6	TGTGCCAGCAGTACGGGGGCAGGGTTGTATTCACCCCTCCACTTT	CASSTGAGLYSPLHF
-	TRBV28	TRBD2	TRBJ2-1	TGTGCCAGCAGTAAAGTAGCGGGGGGCTACAATGAGCAGTTCTTC	CASSKVAGGYNEQFF
-	TRBV6-5	-	TRBJ2-5	TGTGCCAGCAGTTACTATGAGGGGCATCTTGAGACCCAGTACTTC	CASSYYEGHLETQYF
-	TRBV6-1	TRBD1	TRBJ1-4	TGTGCCAGTCAGACAGGGTCGCTGGAAAAACTGTTTTTT	CASQTGSLEKLFF
-	TRBV18	-	TRBJ1-4	TGTGCCAGCCAGACCTCGGCTAATGAAAAACTGTTTTTT	CASQTSANEKLFF
-	TRBV27	-	TRBJ2-7	TGTGCCAGCAGAGGCGAGAGACTCGGCTCCTACGAGCAGTACTTC	CASRGERLGSYEQYF
-	TRBV6-1	-	TRBJ2-5	TGTGCCAGCGTAAGTGGGGTACGAGAGACCCAGTACTTC	CASVSGVRETQYF
-	TRBV7-8	-	TRBJ2-7	TGTGCCAGCAGCTTAGAACACAGCTACGAGCAGTACTTC	CASSLEHSYEQYF
-	TRBV19	-	TRBJ1-1	TGTGCCAGTAGTAAGATGGGGACATTGAACACTGAAGCTTTCTTT	CASSKMGTLNTEAFF
-	TRBV5-1	-	TRBJ2-2	TGCGCCAGCAGCTTGGGTACAGGGAAGTCGTACACCGGGGAGCTGTTTTTT	CASSLGTGKSYTGELFF
once	TRBV4-1	-	TRBJ1-2	TGCGCCAGCAGCCACCCACCCCCACTCCCTTATGGCTACACCTTC	CASSHPPPLPYGYTF
-	TRBV7-2	-	TRBJ2-4	TGTGCCAGCAGCTCTAACGGGCTAGCCAAAAACATTCAGTACTTC	CASSSNGLAKNIQYF
-	TRBV5-1	TRBD2	TRBJ2-4	TGCGCCAGCAGCTCACCAGCGGGAGGGGCGGAAAACATTCAGTACTTC	CASSSPAGGAENIQYF
-	TRBV30	-	TRBJ2-2	TGTGCCTGGAATGTCCTACCGAACACCGGGGAGCTGTTTTTT	CAWNVLPNTGELFF
-	TRBV19	-	TRBJ1-3	TGTGCCAGTACCTTATCACTGGCGGGAACCATATATTTT	CASTLSLAGTIYF